This T cell receptor (beta chain) was sequenced during a study of spatial heterogeneity in lung cancer. Study details: Raw-read counts averaged over ten per unique TCR and UMI combination. General observations from the study: Resection blood, more than follow-up blood, showed ubiquitous expanded tumor TCRs.

Every TCR cDNA molecule bore a unique molecular identifier. TCRdb itself ran the 5' RACE reads through MiXCR, one entry per CDR3 protein. The sample lists 40,000 to 45,000 distinct CDR3 sequences, around 15% occurring once. Regarding time point: sample taken at primary tumor resection. Whole RNA was taken from tumor, nontumor lung or frozen PBMC; it was then sequenced unsorted. The donor group consisted of under 90 patients who had untreated, early-stage non-small cell lung cancer. With regard to this clonotype: The antigen is unknown.

Sequencing used PBMCs, obtained at surgery. This clonotype originated in a male donor with early-stage non-small cell lung cancer.

The CDR3 reads CASRDRDQETQYF. CDR3 nucleotide sequence: TGTGCCAGCAGGGACAGGGACCAAGAGACCCAGTACTTC. This chain joins TRBV3-1 and TRBJ2-5; TRBD1 aligns across 8 bases. Germline lookup yields CDR1 LGHDT and CDR2 YNNKEL (reference sequence). The CDR3 is made up of 13 amino acids. V dropped 6 bases and J dropped 0; count of bases not matched to a gene: 0.